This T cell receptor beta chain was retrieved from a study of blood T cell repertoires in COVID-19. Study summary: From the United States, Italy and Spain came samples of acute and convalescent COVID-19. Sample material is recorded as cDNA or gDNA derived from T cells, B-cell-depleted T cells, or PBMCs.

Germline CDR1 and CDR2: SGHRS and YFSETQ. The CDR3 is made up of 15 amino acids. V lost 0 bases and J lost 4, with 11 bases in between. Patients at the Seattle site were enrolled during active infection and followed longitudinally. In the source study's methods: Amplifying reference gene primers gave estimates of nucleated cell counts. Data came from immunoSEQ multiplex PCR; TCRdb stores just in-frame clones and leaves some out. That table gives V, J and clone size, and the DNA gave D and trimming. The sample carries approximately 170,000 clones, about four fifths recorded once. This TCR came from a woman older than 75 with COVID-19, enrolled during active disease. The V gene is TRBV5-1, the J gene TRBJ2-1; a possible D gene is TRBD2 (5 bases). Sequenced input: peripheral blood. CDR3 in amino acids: CASSLDGNGYNEQFF. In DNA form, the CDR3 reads TGCGCCAGCAGCTTGGACGGGAACGGATACAATGAGCAGTTCTTC. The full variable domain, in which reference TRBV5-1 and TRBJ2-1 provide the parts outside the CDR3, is KAGVTQTPRYLIKTRGQQVTLSCSPISGHRSVSWYQQTPGQGLQFLFEYFSETQRNKGNFPGRFSGRQFSNSRSEMNVSTLELGDSALYLCASSLDGNGYNEQFFGPGTRLTVL.